The clone carrying this TCR beta chain came up many times. Its specificity is not known. V was cut by 5 bases and J by 6 bases, with 13 bases left in between. Germline V gives CDR1 SGHVS, CDR2 FNYEAQ. This CDR3 has 13 amino acids. This record comes from a study of blood T cells in healthy people across ages. Regarding the study as a whole: The fall in TCR beta diversity per million T cells was roughly linear with age. Possibly, changes in expanded clonotypes were confounded because donor CMV status was unknown.

A sample-barcoded 5' primer and a J-beta primer mix were used in a second PCR of roughly 7 to 11 cycles. TCRdb passed the 5' RACE reads through MiXCR, listing each CDR3 protein once. The repertoire holds 800,000 to 950,000 distinct CDR3 sequences, approximately 32% seen once, with 9.5% to 13% in the top ten. The data also belong to a second study, concerning T cells of mothers and their children. That work states: Related mother-child pairs showed slightly higher but non-significant overlap than unrelated pairs.

This clonotype originated in a woman in her 40s in good health. The chain links TRBV7-6 to TRBJ1-2, with D perhaps matching TRBD1 (5 bases). What was sequenced was blood. The CDR3 sequence: CASSNRVRDGYTF. The CDR3 nucleotides are TGTGCCAGCAGCAACCGGGTCAGGGATGGCTACACCTTC.